This passage covers 26 T cell receptor beta chains from one sample sequenced in a study of PD-1 blockade in classical Hodgkin lymphoma. The table came from immunoSEQ multiplex PCR; TCRdb's copy has only in-frame clones and leaves some out. The sample has 4,500 to 5,500 clones, roughly 70% seen once. Each of the patients experienced relapse following autologous stem cell transplantation, and their brentuximab vedotin exposure differed. Material: peripheral blood mononuclear cells (PBMCs), obtained before the second cycle of nivolumab. These receptors originate from a human donor with classical Hodgkin lymphoma.

This chain links TRBV6-5 with TRBJ1-5; D gene unclear. Germline V gives CDR1 MNHEY, CDR2 SVGAGI. The CDR3 covers 14 residues. V was trimmed by 5 bases and J by 0 bases, leaving 8 bases between them. Here the CDR3 DNA reads TGTGCCAGCAGTAGGGTGGATAGCAATCAGCCCCAGCATTTT. Its protein product is CASSRVDSNQPQHF.

The chain combines TRBV29-1 with TRBJ2-1; TRBD2 matches 8 bases. The J segment lost 9 bases and the V segment lost 4 bases, leaving 11 bases of the junction unmatched. CDR1 and CDR2 from the germline V gene are SQVTM and ANQGSEA. The CDR3 is 14 amino acids. CDR3 loop: CSVAPTGGPAEQFF. As DNA, the CDR3 is TGCAGCGTTGCTCCTACGGGGGGGCCGGCTGAGCAGTTCTTC.

The CDR3 nucleotides are TGTGCCAGCAGCCTGACGGGGGGGAACTCTGGAAACACCATATATTTT. Its protein product is CASSLTGGNSGNTIYF. J is TRBJ1-3 and V is TRBV7-2, with D possibly TRBD1 on 5 matching bases. This CDR3 contains 16 residues. Germline CDR1 SGHTA, CDR2 FQGNSA. Trimming left V 5 bases short and J 0 bases short, with 14 bases between.

The rearrangement joins TRBV6-5 to TRBJ2-3; tentatively, D is TRBD2 (7 bases). The CDR3 contains 13 residues. Germline CDR1 reads MNHEY; CDR2 reads SVGAGI. The CDR3 DNA reads TGTGCAAGGGGGGGGCGGAACACAGATACGCAGTATTTT. Protein product: CARGGRNTDTQYF.

The V call is TRBV30, the J call TRBJ2-1, with D hard to call. The germline CDR1 and CDR2 sequences are GTSNPN and SVGIG (reference sequence). The length of the CDR3 is 13 residues. The CDR3 loop is CALARSSYNEQFF. DNA of the CDR3: TGTGCTCTCGCGAGAAGCTCCTACAATGAGCAGTTCTTC.

The V call is TRBV5-1, the J call TRBJ2-7, with D unclear. The CDR3 spans 12 residues. CDR1 SGHRS and CDR2 YFSETQ come from the germline V gene. V was shortened by 2 bases and J by 7 bases, with 10 bases between the two germline ends. CDR3 nucleotides: TGCGCCAGCAGCTTTGAGGATGGTGAGCAGTACTTC. Translated, it gives CASSFEDGEQYF.

This chain uses TRBV30 with TRBJ1-2, with D uncertain. CDR3 length equals 13 residues. The ends were cut back, 3 bases at V and 0 bases at J, with 8 bases in the middle. Germline CDR1 GTSNPN, CDR2 SVGIG (reference sequence). The CDR3: CAWRAGPNYGYTF. CDR3 sequence (DNA): TGTGCCTGGAGGGCCGGGCCTAACTATGGCTACACCTTC.

The chain carries TRBV9 and TRBJ1-4; D is uncertain. V was cut by 0 bases and J by 0 bases, with 9 bases left in between. Germline-derived CDR1 and CDR2 are SGDLS and YYNGEE. CDR3 length: 16 residues. The CDR3 nucleotides are TGTGCCAGCAGCGTAGCCCCATCCCCAACTAATGAAAAACTGTTTTTT. It yields the protein CASSVAPSPTNEKLFF.

This chain connects TRBV13 to TRBJ2-2; unclear D gene. With 3 bases removed from V and 5 bases from J, the gap between germline ends came to 1 base. The CDR3 is made up of 11 amino acids. From germline, CDR1 is PRHDT and CDR2 FYEKMQ (reference sequence). The CDR3, as DNA: TGTGCCAGCAGCTTTACCGGGGAGCTGTTTTTT. It translates to CASSFTGELFF.

The chain has TRBV5-4 and TRBJ2-2; D gene uncertain. The germline gives CDR1 SGHNT, CDR2 YYREEE (reference sequence). The CDR3 contains 12 residues. Trimming took off 4 bases at V and 1 base at J, with 2 bases between the two ends. This CDR3 reads CASSQNTGELFF. In DNA, the CDR3 is TGTGCCAGCAGCCAGAACACCGGGGAGCTGTTTTTT.

This clone was counted a single time. V gene TRBV7-6 combines with J gene TRBJ2-2; 9 bases are a match to TRBD2. The CDR3 spans 15 residues. V lost 5 bases and J lost 7; bases outside the gene matches: 8. CDR1 and CDR2 from the germline V gene are SGHVS and FNYEAQ. In nucleotides, the CDR3 is TGTGCCAGCAGCAACCCTAGCGGGAAGCACGGGGAGCTGTTTTTT. Translation: CASSNPSGKHGELFF. Full variable domain (rest looked up from reference TRBV7-6 and TRBJ2-2): GAGVSQSPRYKVTKRGQDVALRCDPISGHVSLYWYRQALGQGPEFLTYFNYEAQQDKSGLPNDRFSAERPEGSISTLTIQRTEQRDSAMYRCASSNPSGKHGELFFGEGSRLTVL.

This chain connects TRBV14 to TRBJ2-3, with 10 bases matching TRBD2. This CDR3 comprises 15 residues. Germline CDR1 SGHDN, CDR2 FVKESK. With V trimmed by 5 bases and J by 6 bases, 8 bases remained unmatched. DNA of the CDR3: TGTGCCAGCAGCAGAAGCGGGAGGGAATACGATACGCAGTATTTT. This encodes CASSRSGREYDTQYF.

V and J are TRBV7-6 and TRBJ2-2, with 10 positions matching TRBD1. Looked up from germline, CDR1 is SGHVS and CDR2 is FNYEAQ. The CDR3 extends over 17 amino acids. The ends lost 5 bases at V and 6 bases at J; junction bases unmatched: 12. The CDR3: CASSTGQGIFGSGELFF. For the CDR3, the DNA is TGTGCCAGCAGCACGGGACAGGGGATCTTTGGGTCCGGGGAGCTGTTTTTT.

This clone has more than one count but fewer than ten. The chain joins TRBV11-2 to TRBJ2-3, with 7 bases lining up with TRBD1. The CDR3 is 15 amino acids. Losses at the gene ends were 4 bases for V and 5 bases for J; bases not matched to a gene: 9. Germline loops: CDR1 SGHAT, CDR2 FQNNGV. CDR3 DNA sequence: TGTGCCAGCAGCTACGGACAGGTCGAGGGAGATACGCAGTATTTT. This encodes CASSYGQVEGDTQYF.

V is TRBV5-7 and J is TRBJ2-1, with D unresolved. TRBV5-7 is flagged as an ORF with uncertain function. The CDR3 is 16 amino acids. The ends were cut back, 1 base at V and 0 bases at J, with 11 bases in the middle. CDR3 nucleotide sequence: TGTGCCAGCAGCTTGAGGACCCCGAGCTCCTACAATGAGCAGTTCTTC. It codes for CASSLRTPSSYNEQFF.

The chain links TRBV29-1 to TRBJ2-3, with a tentative D call TRBD2 (6 bases). The CDR3 length is 13 residues. Germline loops: CDR1 SQVTM, CDR2 ANQGSEA. V lost 8 bases, J lost 2 bases, and 14 bases lay in between. CDR3 coding DNA: TGCAGCACGCCGGGACTGATCACAGATACGCAGTATTTT. It encodes CSTPGLITDTQYF.

This chain joins TRBV6-6 and TRBJ1-6, with TRBD1 matching 9 bases. Germline CDR1 MNHNY, CDR2 SVGAGI (reference sequence). With 6 bases clipped from V and 9 bases from J, the junction kept 12 bases outside the gene matches. The CDR3 spans 16 residues. CDR3 residues: CASRVQGATTGSPLHF. CDR3 DNA: TGTGCCAGCAGGGTACAGGGGGCAACGACGGGTTCACCCCTCCACTTT.

This chain joins TRBV13 and TRBJ2-1, with D perhaps being TRBD1 or TRBD2 (6 bases each). V lost 2 bases to trimming and J lost 7 bases, with 18 bases between them. The CDR3 is 16 amino acids. The germline gives CDR1 PRHDT, CDR2 FYEKMQ (reference sequence). Here the CDR3 reads CASSLHGRGRGNEQFF. Written as DNA, the CDR3 is TGTGCCAGCAGCTTACATGGGCGGGGAAGGGGGAATGAGCAGTTCTTC. Full variable domain (rest looked up from reference TRBV13 and TRBJ2-1): AAGVIQSPRHLIKEKRETATLKCYPIPRHDTVYWYQQGPGQDPQFLISFYEKMQSDKGSIPDRFSAQQFSDYHSELNMSSLELGDSALYFCASSLHGRGRGNEQFFGPGTRLTVL.

The chain links TRBV14 to TRBJ2-5, with D uncertain. The germline V and J ends were trimmed by 3 bases and 2 bases, with 10 bases remaining between them. The CDR3 consists of 14 residues. The germline CDR1 and CDR2 sequences are SGHDN and FVKESK. The CDR3 spells CASSQTTLQETQYF. CDR3 bases: TGTGCCAGCAGCCAGACGACTCTACAAGAGACCCAGTACTTC.

V gene TRBV18 combines with J gene TRBJ1-1; D is ambiguous. The CDR3 runs 12 residues. Per the germline V gene, CDR1 is KGHSH and CDR2 is LQKENI. V was pared by 6 bases and J by 5 bases, with 10 bases between. The CDR3 spells CASSQRETEAFF. In nucleotides, the CDR3 is TGTGCCAGCTCCCAAAGGGAGACTGAAGCTTTCTTT. Full variable domain (outside the CDR3, taken from reference TRBV18 and TRBJ1-1): NAGVMQNPRHLVRRRGQEARLRCSPMKGHSHVYWYRQLPEEGLKFMVYLQKENIIDESGMPKERFSAEFPKEGPSILRIQQVVRGDSAAYFCASSQRETEAFFGQGTRLTVV.

The chain has TRBV5-1 and TRBJ1-1; the D is unclear. Between the trimmed V and J ends, which lost 4 bases and 0 bases, there was a span of 7 bases. The CDR3 totals 13 residues. Germline CDR1 SGHRS, CDR2 YFSETQ. CDR3 residues: CASSRDMNTEAFF. As DNA, the CDR3 is TGCGCCAGCAGCCGAGACATGAACACTGAAGCTTTCTTT.

This clone has a single count. V gene TRBV6-1 combines with J gene TRBJ2-7; D perhaps matches TRBD2 (6 bases). V dropped 8 bases and J dropped 10 bases, with 12 bases sitting between them. The CDR3 loop spans 10 amino acids. Germline V lookup: CDR1 MNHNS, CDR2 SASEGT. The CDR3 DNA reads as TGTGCCAGCGGGAGGCCCCCCCAGTACTTC. It specifies CASGRPPQYF.

The chain uses TRBV5-8 and TRBJ2-5, with D perhaps TRBD1 or TRBD2 (5 bases each). The end of the DNA aligns better with TRBJ2-7, so the J call may be wrong. Germline CDR1 and CDR2: SGHTS and YDEGEE. This CDR3 is 14 amino acids long. This chain's CDR3 is CASSLEGPEDEQYF. CDR3 sequence (DNA): TGTGCCAGCAGCTTGGAGGGACCGGAGGACGAGCAGTACTTC.

The chain joins TRBV13 to TRBJ1-1, with 7 positions matching TRBD1. This CDR3 region has 14 residues. V lost 6 bases and J lost 0; bases outside the gene matches: 4. Germline CDR1 is PRHDT and CDR2 is FYEKMQ (reference sequence). The CDR3 reads CASSRDSLNTEAFF. CDR3 DNA sequence: TGTGCCAGCAGTCGGGACAGTTTGAACACTGAAGCTTTCTTT.

This rearrangement joins TRBV10-1 to TRBJ2-4; 10 bases are a match to TRBD2. The CDR3 consists of 15 residues. With 0 bases clipped from V and 9 bases from J, the junction kept 5 bases outside the gene matches. Germline V gene data show CDR1 as WNHNN and CDR2 as SYGVQD (reference sequence). The CDR3, as DNA: TGCGCCAGCAGTGAGTCCCGGCTAGCGGGAGTCATTCAGTACTTC. As protein: CASSESRLAGVIQYF.

The chain links TRBV19 to TRBJ1-4, with TRBD1 identical over 8 bases. The CDR3 has 14 amino acids. The V gene's germline CDR1 is LNHDA and CDR2 SQIVND (reference sequence). The J segment lost 4 bases and the V segment lost 8 bases, leaving 6 bases of the junction unmatched. The CDR3 loop reads CASSRDRSNEKLFF. The CDR3 nucleotides read TGTGCCAGTTCCCGGGACAGGAGTAATGAAAAACTGTTTTTT.